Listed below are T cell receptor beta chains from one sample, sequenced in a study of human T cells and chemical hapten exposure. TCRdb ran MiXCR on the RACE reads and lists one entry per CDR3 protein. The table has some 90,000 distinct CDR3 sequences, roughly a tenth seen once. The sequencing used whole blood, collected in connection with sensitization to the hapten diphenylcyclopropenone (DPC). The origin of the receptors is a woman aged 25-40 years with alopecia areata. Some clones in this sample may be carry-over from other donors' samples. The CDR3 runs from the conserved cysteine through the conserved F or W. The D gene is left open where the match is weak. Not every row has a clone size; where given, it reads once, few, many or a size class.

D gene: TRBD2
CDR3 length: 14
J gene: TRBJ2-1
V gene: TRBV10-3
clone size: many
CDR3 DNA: TGTGCCATCAGTGTAAGCGGGGGGGCCAATGAGCAGTTCTTC
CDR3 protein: CAISVSGGANEQFF

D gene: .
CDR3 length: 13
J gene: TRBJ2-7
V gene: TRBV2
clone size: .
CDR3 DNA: TGTGCCAGCACGAGGGAGGAACCCTACGAGCAGTACTTC
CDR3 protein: CASTREEPYEQYF

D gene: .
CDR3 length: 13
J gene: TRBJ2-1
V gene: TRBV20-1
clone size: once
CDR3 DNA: TGCAGTGCTACTAAGGACAGCTACAATGAGCAGTTCTTC
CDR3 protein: CSATKDSYNEQFF

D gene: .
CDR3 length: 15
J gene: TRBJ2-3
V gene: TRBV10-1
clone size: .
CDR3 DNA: TGCGCCAGCAGTCGCGGCCGGGGTAGCACAGATACGCAGTATTTT
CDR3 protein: CASSRGRGSTDTQYF

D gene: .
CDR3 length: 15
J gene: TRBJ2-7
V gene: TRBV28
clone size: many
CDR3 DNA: TGTGCCAGCAGTTTACCGCGGGTGACACACTACGAGCAGTACTTC
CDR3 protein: CASSLPRVTHYEQYF

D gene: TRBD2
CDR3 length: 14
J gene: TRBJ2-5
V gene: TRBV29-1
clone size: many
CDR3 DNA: TGCAGCGTCGGGGGACTAGCGGGGAAAGAGACCCAGTACTTC
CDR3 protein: CSVGGLAGKETQYF

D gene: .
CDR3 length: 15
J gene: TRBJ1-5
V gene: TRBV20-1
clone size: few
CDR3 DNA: TGCAGTGGTACATGGGGGCACTATAGCAATCAGCCCCAGCATTTT
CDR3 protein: CSGTWGHYSNQPQHF

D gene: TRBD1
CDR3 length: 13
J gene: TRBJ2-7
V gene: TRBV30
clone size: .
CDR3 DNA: TGTGCCGGGGGACAGGGGGCAACCTACGAGCAGTACTTC
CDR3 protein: CAGGQGATYEQYF

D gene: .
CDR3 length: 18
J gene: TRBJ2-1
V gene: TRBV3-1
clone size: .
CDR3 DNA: TGTGCCAGCAGTCGTAAGACTCTCTACTCCCACTCCTACAATGAGCAGTTCTTC
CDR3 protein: CASSRKTLYSHSYNEQFF

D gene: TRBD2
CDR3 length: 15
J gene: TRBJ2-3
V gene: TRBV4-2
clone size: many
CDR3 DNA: TGTGCCAGCAGCCAAGATAGCGGGGGGGCAGATACGCAGTATTTT
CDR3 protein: CASSQDSGGADTQYF

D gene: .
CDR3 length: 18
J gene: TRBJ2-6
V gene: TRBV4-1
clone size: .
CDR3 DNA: TGCGCCAGCAGCCAAGAGTTCGGACAGTTCTCTGGGGCCAACGTCCTGACTTTC
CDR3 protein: CASSQEFGQFSGANVLTF

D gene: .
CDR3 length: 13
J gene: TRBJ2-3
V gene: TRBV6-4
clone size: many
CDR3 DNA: TGTGCCAGCAGTGACCACGCTCGAGATACGCAGTATTTT
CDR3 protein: CASSDHARDTQYF

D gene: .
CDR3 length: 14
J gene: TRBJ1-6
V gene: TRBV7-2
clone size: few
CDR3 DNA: TGTGCCAGCAGCCCTGGCGGTTATAATTCACCCCTCCACTTT
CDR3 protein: CASSPGGYNSPLHF

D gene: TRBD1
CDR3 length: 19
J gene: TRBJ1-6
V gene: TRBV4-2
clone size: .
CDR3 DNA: TGTGCCAGCAGCCCAACCGCGATGACAGGGCCAAACTATAATTCACCCCTCCACTTT
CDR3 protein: CASSPTAMTGPNYNSPLHF

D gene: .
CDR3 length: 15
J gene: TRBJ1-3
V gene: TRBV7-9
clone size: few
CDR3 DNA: TGTGCCAGCAGTCAGGGGCCGGGGCTTGGAAACACCATATATTTT
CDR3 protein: CASSQGPGLGNTIYF

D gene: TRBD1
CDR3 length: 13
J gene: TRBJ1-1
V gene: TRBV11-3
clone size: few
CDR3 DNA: TGTGCCAGCAGCCCCCGGACAGGGGACCGGGCTTTCTTT
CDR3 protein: CASSPRTGDRAFF

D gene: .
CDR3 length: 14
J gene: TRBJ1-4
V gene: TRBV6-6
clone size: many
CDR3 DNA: TGTGCCAGCAGCTCCTTCTTGGGGGGAGGAGAACTGTTTTTT
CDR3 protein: CASSSFLGGGELFF

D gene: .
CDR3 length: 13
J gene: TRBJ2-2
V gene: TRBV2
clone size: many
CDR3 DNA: TGTGCCAGCAGGCGGAATCCCACCGGGGAGCTGTTTTTT
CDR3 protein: CASRRNPTGELFF

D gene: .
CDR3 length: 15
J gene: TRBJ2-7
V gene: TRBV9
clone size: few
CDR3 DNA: TGTGCCAGCAGCCCGAAGTCGGACAGCAACTACGAGCAGTACTTC
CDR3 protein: CASSPKSDSNYEQYF

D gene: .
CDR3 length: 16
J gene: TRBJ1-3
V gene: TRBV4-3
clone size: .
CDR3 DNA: TGCGCCAGCAGCCAAGAAGGACCTTACTCTGGAAACACCATATATTTT
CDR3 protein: CASSQEGPYSGNTIYF

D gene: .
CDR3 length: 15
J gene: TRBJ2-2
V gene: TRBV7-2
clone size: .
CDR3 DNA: TGTGCCAGCAGGTCGGGACAACCTAACACCGGGGAGCTGTTTTTT
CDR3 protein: CASRSGQPNTGELFF

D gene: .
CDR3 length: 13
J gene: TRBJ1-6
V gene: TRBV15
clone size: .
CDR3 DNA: TGTGCCACCAGCCGACAGGTGGGTTCACCCCTCCACTTT
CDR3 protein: CATSRQVGSPLHF

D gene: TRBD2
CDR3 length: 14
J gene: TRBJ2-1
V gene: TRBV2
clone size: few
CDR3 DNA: TGTGCCAGCAGTGTTAGCGGGAGGGCCGGTGAGCAGTTCTTC
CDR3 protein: CASSVSGRAGEQFF

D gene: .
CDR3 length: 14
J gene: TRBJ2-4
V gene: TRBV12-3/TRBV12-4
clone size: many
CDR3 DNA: TGTGCCAGCAGCCTTCCTAAAGCCAAAAACATTCAGTACTTC
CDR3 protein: CASSLPKAKNIQYF

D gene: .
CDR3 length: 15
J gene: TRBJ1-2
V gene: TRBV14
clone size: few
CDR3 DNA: TGTGCCAGCAGGCCCAACTTTAAGACAGACTATGGCTACACCTTC
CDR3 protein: CASRPNFKTDYGYTF

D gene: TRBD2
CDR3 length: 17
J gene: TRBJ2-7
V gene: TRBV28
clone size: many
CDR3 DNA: TGTGCCAGCAGTTCCCCGAACAGCGGGAGGTCCTTTTACGAGCAGTACTTC
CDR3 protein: CASSSPNSGRSFYEQYF

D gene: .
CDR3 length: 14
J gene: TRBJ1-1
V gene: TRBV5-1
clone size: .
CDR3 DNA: TGCGCCAGCAGAGCGGGTCCGGAGAACACTGAAGCTTTCTTT
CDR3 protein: CASRAGPENTEAFF

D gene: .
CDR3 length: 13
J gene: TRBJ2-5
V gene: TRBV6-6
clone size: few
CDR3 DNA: TGTGCCAGCAATACGGAGATTCAAGAGACCCAGTACTTC
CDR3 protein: CASNTEIQETQYF

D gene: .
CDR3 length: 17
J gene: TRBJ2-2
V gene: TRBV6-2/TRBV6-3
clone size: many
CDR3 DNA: TGTGCCAGCAGTTACACACCCGAATCAAGGTTCACCGGGGAGCTGTTTTTT
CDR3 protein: CASSYTPESRFTGELFF